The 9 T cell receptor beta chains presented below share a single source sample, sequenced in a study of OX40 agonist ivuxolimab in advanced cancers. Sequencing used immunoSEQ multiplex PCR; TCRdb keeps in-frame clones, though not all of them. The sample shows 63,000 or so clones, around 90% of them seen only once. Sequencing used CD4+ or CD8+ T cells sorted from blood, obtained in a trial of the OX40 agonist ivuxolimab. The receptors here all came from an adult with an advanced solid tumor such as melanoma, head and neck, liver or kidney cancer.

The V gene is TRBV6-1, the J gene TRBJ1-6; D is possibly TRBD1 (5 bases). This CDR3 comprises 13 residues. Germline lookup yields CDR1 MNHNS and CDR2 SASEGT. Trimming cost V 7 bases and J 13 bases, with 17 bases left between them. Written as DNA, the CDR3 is TGTGCCAGCAACCCAGGGTGGCCCTATCCCCTCCACTTT. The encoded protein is CASNPGWPYPLHF.

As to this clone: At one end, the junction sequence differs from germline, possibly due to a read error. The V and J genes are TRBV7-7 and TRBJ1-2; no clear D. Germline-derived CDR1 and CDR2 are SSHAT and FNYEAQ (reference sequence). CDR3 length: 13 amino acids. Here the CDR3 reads CASSLNQNAPYTF. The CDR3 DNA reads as TGTGCTAGCAGCTTAAATCAAAACGCACCCTACACCTTC.

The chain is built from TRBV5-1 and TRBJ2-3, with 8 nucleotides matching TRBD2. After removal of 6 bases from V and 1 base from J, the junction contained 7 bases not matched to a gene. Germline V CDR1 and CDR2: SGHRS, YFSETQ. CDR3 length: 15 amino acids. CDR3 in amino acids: CASTLGAGGTDTQYF. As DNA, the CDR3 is TGCGCCAGCACTTTGGGAGCGGGAGGCACAGATACGCAGTATTTT. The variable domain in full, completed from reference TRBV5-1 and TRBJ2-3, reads KAGVTQTPRYLIKTRGQQVTLSCSPISGHRSVSWYQQTPGQGLQFLFEYFSETQRNKGNFPGRFSGRQFSNSRSEMNVSTLELGDSALYLCASTLGAGGTDTQYFGPGTRLTVL.

CDR3 loop: CASSTPPGQGALDGANVLTF. In nucleotides, the CDR3 is TGCGCCAGCAGTACTCCACCGGGACAGGGGGCCCTAGATGGGGCCAACGTCCTGACTTTC. The chain recombines TRBV5-1 with TRBJ2-6; TRBD1 matches 12 bases. The CDR3 consists of 20 residues. Germline-derived CDR1 and CDR2 are SGHRS and YFSETQ. V was pared by 5 bases and J by 3 bases, with 15 bases of the junction left unmatched.

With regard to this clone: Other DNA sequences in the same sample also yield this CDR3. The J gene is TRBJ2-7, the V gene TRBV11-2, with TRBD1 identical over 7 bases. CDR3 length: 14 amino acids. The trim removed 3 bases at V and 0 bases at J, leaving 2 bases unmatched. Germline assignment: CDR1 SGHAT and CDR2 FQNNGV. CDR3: CASSLGQNSYEQYF. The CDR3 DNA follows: TGTGCCAGCAGCTTGGGACAGAACTCCTACGAGCAGTACTTC.

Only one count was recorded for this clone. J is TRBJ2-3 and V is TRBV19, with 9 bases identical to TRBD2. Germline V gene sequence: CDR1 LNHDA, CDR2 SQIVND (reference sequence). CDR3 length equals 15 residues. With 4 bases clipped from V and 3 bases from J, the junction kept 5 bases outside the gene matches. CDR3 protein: CASSSPGLATDTQYF. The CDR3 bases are TGTGCCAGTAGTAGTCCGGGACTAGCAACAGATACGCAGTATTTT.

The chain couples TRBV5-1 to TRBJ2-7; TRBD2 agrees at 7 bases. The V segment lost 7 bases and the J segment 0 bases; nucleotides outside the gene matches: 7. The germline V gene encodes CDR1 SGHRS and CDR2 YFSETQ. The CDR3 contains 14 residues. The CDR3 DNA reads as TGCGCCAGCGGATTGACTAGCACCTCCTACGAGCAGTACTTC. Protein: CASGLTSTSYEQYF.

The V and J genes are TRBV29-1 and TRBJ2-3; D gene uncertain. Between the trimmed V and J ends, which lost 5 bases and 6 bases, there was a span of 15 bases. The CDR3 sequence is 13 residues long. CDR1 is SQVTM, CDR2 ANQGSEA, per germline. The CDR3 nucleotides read TGCAGCGTTAAAACAGAGAATGTGGATACGCAGTATTTT. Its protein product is CSVKTENVDTQYF.

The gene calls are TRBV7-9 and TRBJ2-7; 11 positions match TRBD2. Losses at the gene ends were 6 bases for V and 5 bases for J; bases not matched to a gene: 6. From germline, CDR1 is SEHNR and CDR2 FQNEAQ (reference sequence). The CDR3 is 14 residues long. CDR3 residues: CASSELAGAHEQYF. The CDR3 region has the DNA TGTGCCAGCAGTGAACTAGCGGGAGCCCACGAGCAGTACTTC.